The clone carrying this T cell receptor (beta chain) was picked up one time. No antigen is known for it. Source study methods: Quality scores were absent from the junction-only immunoSEQ sequences, so filtering differed. Measured with immunoSEQ multiplex PCR; TCRdb has only the in-frame clones, and not every one. V and J calls and clone size are copied from that table; D and trimming were computed from the DNA. The table records over a million clones, around 97% of them present only once. Germline V gene lookup returns CDR1 SGHRS and CDR2 YFSETQ. The length of the CDR3 is 15 residues. The V gene end was trimmed by 2 bases and the J gene end by 7 bases; junction bases not matched to a gene: 8. The sample originates from a study of shared clonotypes between healthy human individuals. Study conclusions and caveats: Naive CD4 clonotypes overlapped across a few donors at about 5%.

What was sequenced was naive CD4+ T cells sorted from blood. Subset of the sample: CD45RA+ positively selected. The clonotype originates from a man aged 25 to 40 in good health. The rearrangement links TRBV5-1 to TRBJ1-4; 7 bases align to TRBD1. CDR3 protein: CASSLAGGTGEKLFF. In nucleotides, the CDR3 is TGCGCCAGCAGCTTAGCAGGGGGAACTGGTGAAAAACTGTTTTTT.